This TCR beta chain was identified in a study of persistence of HIV-infected CD4 T cells. Comments on this clone: Its antigen is as yet unknown.

The length of the CDR3 is 15 residues. J was trimmed by 4 bases and V by 3 bases; bases with no gene match: 8. Germline loops: CDR1 PRHDT, CDR2 FYEKMQ (reference sequence). Sequencing used immunoSEQ version 4 in survey mode. Sequencing was performed with immunoSEQ multiplex PCR; in TCRdb, only in-frame clones are kept and a portion is missing. There are 30,000 or so clones in the sample; 80% to 90% occur only once, and 18% lies in the top ten. Overlapping HIV-1 Gag 15-mer peptides at roughly 1 ug per peptide per mL were used. CD40L-negative CD69-negative CD45RO-high memory CD4+ T cells were sorted as populations depleted of antigen-responding cells. CD4+ T cell counts exceeded 400 cells/uL; CMV serology was positive. CD8-depleted PBMCs were stimulated about 19 hours with anti-CD28/CD49d costimulation, CD40-blocking antibody and enfuvirtide.

The gene calls are TRBV13 and TRBJ2-5, with TRBD2 identical over 7 bases. The source was CD4+ T cells sorted from PBMCs after roughly 18-hour stimulation, collected from a patient who received antiretroviral therapy. The clonotype comes from an adult woman with HIV who was CMV-seropositive. In nucleotides, the CDR3 is TGTGCCAGCAGCTTTACGAGCGGGATCGGAGAGACCCAGTACTTC. Amino acids: CASSFTSGIGETQYF.